The T cell receptor (beta chain) under discussion was sequenced for a study of OX40 agonist ivuxolimab in advanced cancers. Across the study: Two cutaneous melanoma patients and one hepatocellular carcinoma patient, three in all, had partial responses.

Systemic immunosuppression or autoimmune disease history was grounds to exclude patients. The method was immunoSEQ multiplex PCR; TCRdb's version includes in-frame clones alone and lacks a portion of them. Of tens of thousands of clones listed, around 80% are singletons. The sequenced sample was CD4+ or CD8+ T cells sorted from blood, obtained in a trial of the OX40 agonist ivuxolimab. This clonotype originated in an adult with an advanced solid tumor such as melanoma, head and neck, liver or kidney cancer.

CDR3 loop: CATSRPTHRTSDTGELFF. CDR3 DNA: TGTGCCACCAGCAGACCGACCCACCGGACCTCTGACACCGGGGAGCTGTTTTTT. The V and J genes are TRBV15 and TRBJ2-2; D not resolved. The CDR3 sequence is 18 residues long. Germline lookup yields CDR1 LNHNV and CDR2 YYDKDF (reference sequence). The V and J ends lost 2 bases and 3 bases respectively, with 19 bases between them. Based on the CDR3 plus reference TRBV15 and TRBJ2-2, the full variable domain is DAMVIQNPRYQVTQFGKPVTLSCSQTLNHNVMYWYQQKSSQAPKLLFHYYDKDFNNEADTPDNFQSRRPNTSFCFLDIRSPGLGDTAMYLCATSRPTHRTSDTGELFFGEGSRLTVL.